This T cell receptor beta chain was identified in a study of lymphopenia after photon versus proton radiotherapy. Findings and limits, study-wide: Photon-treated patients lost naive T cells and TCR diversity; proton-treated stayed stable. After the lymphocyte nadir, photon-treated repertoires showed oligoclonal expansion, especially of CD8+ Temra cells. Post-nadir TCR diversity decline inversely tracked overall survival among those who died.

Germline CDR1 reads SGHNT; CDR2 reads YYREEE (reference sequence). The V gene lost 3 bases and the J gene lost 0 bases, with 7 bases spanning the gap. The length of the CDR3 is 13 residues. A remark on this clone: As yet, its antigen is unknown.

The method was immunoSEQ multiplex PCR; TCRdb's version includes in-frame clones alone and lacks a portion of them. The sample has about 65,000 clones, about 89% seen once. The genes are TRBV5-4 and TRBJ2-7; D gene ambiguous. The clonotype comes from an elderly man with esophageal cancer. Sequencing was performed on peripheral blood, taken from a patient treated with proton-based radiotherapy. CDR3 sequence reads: CASSSTSSYEQYF. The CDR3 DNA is TGTGCCAGCAGCTCGACCAGCTCCTACGAGCAGTACTTC.